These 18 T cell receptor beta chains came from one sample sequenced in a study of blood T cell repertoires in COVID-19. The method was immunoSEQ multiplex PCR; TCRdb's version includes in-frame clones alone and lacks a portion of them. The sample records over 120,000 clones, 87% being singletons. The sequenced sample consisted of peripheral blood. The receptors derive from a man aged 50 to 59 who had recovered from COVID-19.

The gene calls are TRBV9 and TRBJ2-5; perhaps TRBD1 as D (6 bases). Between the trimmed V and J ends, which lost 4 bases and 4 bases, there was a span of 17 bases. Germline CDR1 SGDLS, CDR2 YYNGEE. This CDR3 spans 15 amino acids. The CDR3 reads CASSPHQRQVETQYF. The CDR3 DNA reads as TGTGCCAGCAGCCCTCATCAGAGACAGGTAGAGACCCAGTACTTC.

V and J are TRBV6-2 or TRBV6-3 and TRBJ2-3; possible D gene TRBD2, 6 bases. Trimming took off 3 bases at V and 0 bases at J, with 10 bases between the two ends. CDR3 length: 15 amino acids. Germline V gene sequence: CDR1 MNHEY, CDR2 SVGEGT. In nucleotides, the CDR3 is TGTGCCAGCAGTTATTGGGGGACTAGCACAGATACGCAGTATTTT. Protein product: CASSYWGTSTDTQYF.

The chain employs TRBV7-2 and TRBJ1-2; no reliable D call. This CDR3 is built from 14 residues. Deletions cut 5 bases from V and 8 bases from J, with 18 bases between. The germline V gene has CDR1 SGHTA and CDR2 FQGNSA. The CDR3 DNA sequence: TGTGCCAGCAGCCTTTCCCGGGATGAAGCCGGCTACACCTTC. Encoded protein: CASSLSRDEAGYTF.

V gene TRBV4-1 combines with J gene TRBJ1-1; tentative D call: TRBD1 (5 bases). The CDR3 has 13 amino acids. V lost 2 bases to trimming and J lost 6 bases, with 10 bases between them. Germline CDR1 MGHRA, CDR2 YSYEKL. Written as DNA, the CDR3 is TGCGCCAGCAGCCAACCGCGACAGCCTGAAGCTTTCTTT. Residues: CASSQPRQPEAFF.

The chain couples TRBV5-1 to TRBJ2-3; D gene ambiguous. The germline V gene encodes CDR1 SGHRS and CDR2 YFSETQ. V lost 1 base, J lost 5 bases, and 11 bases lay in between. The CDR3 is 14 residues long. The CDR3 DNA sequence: TGCGCCAGCAGCTTGCCGGTCGCTGGAGATACGCAGTATTTT. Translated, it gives CASSLPVAGDTQYF.

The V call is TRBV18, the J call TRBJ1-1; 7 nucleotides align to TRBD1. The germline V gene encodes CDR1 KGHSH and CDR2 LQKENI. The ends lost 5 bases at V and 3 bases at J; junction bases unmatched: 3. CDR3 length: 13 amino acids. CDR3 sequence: CASSSQGDTEAFF. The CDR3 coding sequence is TGTGCCAGCTCATCCCAGGGGGACACTGAAGCTTTCTTT.

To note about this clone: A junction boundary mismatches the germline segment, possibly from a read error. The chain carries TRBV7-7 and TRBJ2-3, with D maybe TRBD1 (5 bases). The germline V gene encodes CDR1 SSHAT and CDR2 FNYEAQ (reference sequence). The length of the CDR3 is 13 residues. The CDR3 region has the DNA TGTGCTAGCAGCAGCGTGGCAGGGGATACGCAGTATTTT. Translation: CASSSVAGDTQYF.

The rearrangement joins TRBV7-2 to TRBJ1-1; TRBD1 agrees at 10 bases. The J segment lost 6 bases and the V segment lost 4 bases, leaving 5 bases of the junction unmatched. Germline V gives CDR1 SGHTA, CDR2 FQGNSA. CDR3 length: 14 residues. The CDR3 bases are TGTGCCAGCAGCTCGGACAGGGGGGTCCCTGAAGCTTTCTTT. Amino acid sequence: CASSSDRGVPEAFF.

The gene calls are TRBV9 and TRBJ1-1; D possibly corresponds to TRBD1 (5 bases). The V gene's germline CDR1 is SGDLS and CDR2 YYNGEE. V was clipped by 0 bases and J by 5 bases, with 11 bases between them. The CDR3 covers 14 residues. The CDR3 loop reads CASSVGGGKTEAFF. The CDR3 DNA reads TGTGCCAGCAGCGTAGGTGGGGGGAAGACTGAAGCTTTCTTT.

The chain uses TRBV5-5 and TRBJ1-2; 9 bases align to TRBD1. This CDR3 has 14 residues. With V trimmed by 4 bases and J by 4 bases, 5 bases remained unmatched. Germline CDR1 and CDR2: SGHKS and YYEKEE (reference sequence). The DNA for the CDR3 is TGTGCCAGCAGCCCCGGGACAGGGTTCTATGGCTACACCTTC. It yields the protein CASSPGTGFYGYTF.

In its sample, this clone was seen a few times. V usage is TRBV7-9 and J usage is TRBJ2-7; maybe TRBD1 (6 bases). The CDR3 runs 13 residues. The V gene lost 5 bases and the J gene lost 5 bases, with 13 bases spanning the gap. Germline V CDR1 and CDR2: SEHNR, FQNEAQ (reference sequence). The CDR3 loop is CASSAGTQDEQYF. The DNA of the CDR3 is TGTGCCAGCAGCGCAGGGACACAGGACGAGCAGTACTTC.

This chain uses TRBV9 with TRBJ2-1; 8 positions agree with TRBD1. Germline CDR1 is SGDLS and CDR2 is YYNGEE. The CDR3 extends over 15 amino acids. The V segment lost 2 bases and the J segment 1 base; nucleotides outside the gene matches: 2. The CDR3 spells CASSVGTGSYNEQFF. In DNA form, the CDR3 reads TGTGCCAGCAGCGTCGGGACAGGTTCCTACAATGAGCAGTTCTTC.

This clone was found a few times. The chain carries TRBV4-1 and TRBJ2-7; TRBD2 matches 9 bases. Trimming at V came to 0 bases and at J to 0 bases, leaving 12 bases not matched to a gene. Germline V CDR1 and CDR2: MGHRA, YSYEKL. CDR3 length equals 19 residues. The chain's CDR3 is CASSQEGVGAGGPSYEQYF. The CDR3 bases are TGCGCCAGCAGCCAAGAGGGAGTAGGAGCGGGGGGCCCCTCCTACGAGCAGTACTTC.

For the CDR3, the DNA is TGTGCCAGCAGCTTGGATAGCGGGGGGCGATCTGAGCAGTTCTTC. Its protein product is CASSLDSGGRSEQFF. V is TRBV5-4 and J is TRBJ2-1; 10 bases are a match to TRBD2. There are 15 residues in the CDR3. Germline V gene lookup returns CDR1 SGHNT and CDR2 YYREEE (reference sequence). Trimming at V came to 0 bases and at J to 9 bases, leaving 6 bases not matched to a gene.

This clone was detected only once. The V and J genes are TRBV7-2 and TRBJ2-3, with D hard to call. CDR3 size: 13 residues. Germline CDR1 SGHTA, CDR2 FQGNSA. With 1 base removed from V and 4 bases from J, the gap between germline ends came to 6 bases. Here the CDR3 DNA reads TGTGCCAGCAGCTTAGTCGGTGCAGATACGCAGTATTTT. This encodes CASSLVGADTQYF.

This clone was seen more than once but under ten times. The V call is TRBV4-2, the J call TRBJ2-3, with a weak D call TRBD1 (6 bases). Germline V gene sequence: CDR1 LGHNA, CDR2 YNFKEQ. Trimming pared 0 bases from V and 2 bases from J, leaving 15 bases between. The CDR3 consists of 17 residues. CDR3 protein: CASSQDPGTHITDTQYF. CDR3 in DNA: TGTGCCAGCAGCCAAGATCCCGGGACACACATCACAGATACGCAGTATTTT.

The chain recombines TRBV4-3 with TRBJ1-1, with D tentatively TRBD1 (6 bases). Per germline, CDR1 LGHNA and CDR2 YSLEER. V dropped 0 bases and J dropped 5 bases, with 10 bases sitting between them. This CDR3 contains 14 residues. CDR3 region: CASSQEGGGTEAFF. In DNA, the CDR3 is TGCGCCAGCAGCCAAGAAGGGGGGGGGACTGAAGCTTTCTTT.

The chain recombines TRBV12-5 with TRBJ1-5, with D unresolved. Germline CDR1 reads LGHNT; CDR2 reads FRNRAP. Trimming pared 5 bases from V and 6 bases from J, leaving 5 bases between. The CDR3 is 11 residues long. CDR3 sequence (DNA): TGTGCTAGTGGTCTCGGTCAGCCCCAGCATTTT. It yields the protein CASGLGQPQHF. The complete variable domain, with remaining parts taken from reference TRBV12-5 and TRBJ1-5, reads DARVTQTPRHKVTEMGQEVTMRCQPILGHNTVFWYRQTMMQGLELLAYFRNRAPLDDSGMPKDRFSAEMPDATLATLKIQPSEPRDSAVYFCASGLGQPQHFGDGTRLSIL.